One and the same sample provided the 9 T cell receptor beta chains below, sequenced in a study of cytomegalovirus exposure and HLA in healthy donors. The PCR ran on 60 Vbeta and 13 Jbeta primers. Clones were read by immunoSEQ multiplex PCR, and TCRdb kept only the in-frame ones, dropping some. The data contain roughly 20,000 clones, approximately 84% of them singletons. The sample comprised PBMCs. These receptors all come from a human donor in good health.

In this sample, this clone turned up a few times. The chain employs TRBV2 and TRBJ1-5; TRBD1 agrees at 10 bases. The junction had 9 bases not matched to a gene; V was cut back by 8 bases and J by 8 bases. Germline CDR1 and CDR2: SNHLY and FYNNEI. The CDR3 totals 14 residues. The DNA for the CDR3 is TGTGCCAGCGATGGGGCGACAGGGGGCGAGCCCCAGCATTTT. Translated, it gives CASDGATGGEPQHF.

This rearrangement joins TRBV18 to TRBJ2-7, with 10 bases lining up with TRBD2. The CDR3 length is 14 residues. The germline CDR1 and CDR2 sequences are KGHSH and LQKENI. J gave up 4 bases and V 0 bases, and 0 bases lay outside the gene matches. The DNA of the CDR3 is TGTGCCAGCTCACCACCAGCGGGAGGGTACGAGCAGTACTTC. This codes for CASSPPAGGYEQYF. The full variable domain, completed using reference TRBV18 and TRBJ2-7, is NAGVMQNPRHLVRRRGQEARLRCSPMKGHSHVYWYRQLPEEGLKFMVYLQKENIIDESGMPKERFSAEFPKEGPSILRIQQVVRGDSAAYFCASSPPAGGYEQYFGPGTRLTVT.

CDR3 DNA sequence: TGCGCCAGCAGTGGAGGGCTAGCGGGAGGGCACAACAATGAGCAGTTCTTC. Translating it yields CASSGGLAGGHNNEQFF. J is TRBJ2-1 and V is TRBV10-1, with 12 positions matching TRBD2. The CDR3 has 17 amino acids. Trimming at V came to 4 bases and at J to 5 bases, leaving 9 bases not matched to a gene. Germline values: CDR1 WNHNN, CDR2 SYGVQD (reference sequence).

The rearrangement links TRBV28 to TRBJ1-6, with TRBD1 identical over 8 bases. V shed 4 bases, J shed 11 bases, and the junction held 7 bases outside the gene matches. The CDR3 is 14 amino acids. From germline, CDR1 is MDHEN and CDR2 SYDVKM. The CDR3 is CASSSGTGSPPLHF. The CDR3 DNA is TGTGCCAGCAGTTCCGGGACAGGTAGTCCACCCCTCCACTTT.

The chain employs TRBV5-1 and TRBJ2-7; 8 nucleotides agree with TRBD1. The CDR3 has 14 amino acids. V gave up 3 bases and J gave up 4 bases; unmatched junction bases: 6. Germline V gene sequence: CDR1 SGHRS, CDR2 YFSETQ. The chain's CDR3 is CASSSRGLGYEQYF. CDR3 nucleotide sequence: TGCGCCAGCAGCTCCAGGGGGCTAGGATACGAGCAGTACTTC.

This chain uses TRBV10-3 with TRBJ2-7, with D unresolved. The CDR3 contains 12 residues. Germline V gene data show CDR1 as ENHRY and CDR2 as SYGVKD. With 6 bases removed from V and 2 bases from J, the gap between germline ends came to 8 bases. CDR3 nucleotide sequence: TGTGCCATCAGCCTAACAGCCTACGAGCAGTACTTC. It specifies CAISLTAYEQYF.

The chain is built from TRBV18 and TRBJ1-2; 10 bases agree with TRBD1. The CDR3 contains 14 residues. J was trimmed by 5 bases and V by 6 bases; bases with no gene match: 6. Germline CDR1 is KGHSH and CDR2 is LQKENI. The DNA for the CDR3 is TGTGCCAGCTCCCGGGACAGGGGAACTTATGGCTACACCTTC. This translates into CASSRDRGTYGYTF.

The chain uses TRBV11-2 and TRBJ2-7, with TRBD2 as a possible D gene (6 bases). CDR3 size: 15 residues. Trimming left V 3 bases short and J 0 bases short, with 12 bases between. Germline lookup yields CDR1 SGHAT and CDR2 FQNNGV. CDR3 DNA sequence: TGTGCCAGCAGCTTTGGCGGGGCGCCCTCCTACGAGCAGTACTTC. Encoded protein: CASSFGGAPSYEQYF.

The rearrangement links TRBV7-2 to TRBJ1-2, with TRBD1 as a possible D gene (6 bases). From germline, CDR1 is SGHTA and CDR2 FQGNSA. The V and J ends lost 7 bases and 5 bases respectively, with 17 bases between them. The CDR3 runs to 14 residues. The CDR3 loop is CASIPRGGPYGYTF. CDR3 nucleotides: TGTGCCAGCATACCCAGGGGCGGCCCTTATGGCTACACCTTC.